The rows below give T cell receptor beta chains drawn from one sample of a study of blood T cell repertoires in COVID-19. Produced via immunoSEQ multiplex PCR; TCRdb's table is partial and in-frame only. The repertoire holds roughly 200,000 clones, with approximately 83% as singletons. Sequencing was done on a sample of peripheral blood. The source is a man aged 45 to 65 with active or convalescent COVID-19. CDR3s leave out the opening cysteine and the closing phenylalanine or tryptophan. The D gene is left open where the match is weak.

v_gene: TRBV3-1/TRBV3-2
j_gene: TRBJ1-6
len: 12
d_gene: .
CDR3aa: ASSQPYQGSPLH

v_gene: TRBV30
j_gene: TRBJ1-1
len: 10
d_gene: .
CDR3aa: AWKREESEAF

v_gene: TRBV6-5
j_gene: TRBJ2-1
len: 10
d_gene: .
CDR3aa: ASGQNNNEQF

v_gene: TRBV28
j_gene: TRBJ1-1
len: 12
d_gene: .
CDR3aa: ASSYGTGNTEAF

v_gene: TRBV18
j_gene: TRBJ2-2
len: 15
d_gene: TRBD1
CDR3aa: ASSSIRQGDFNGELF

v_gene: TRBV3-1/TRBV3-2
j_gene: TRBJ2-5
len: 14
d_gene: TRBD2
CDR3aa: ASSLRLAGSKETQY

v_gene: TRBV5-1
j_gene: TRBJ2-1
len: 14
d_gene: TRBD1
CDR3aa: ASSLDDRGSYNEQF

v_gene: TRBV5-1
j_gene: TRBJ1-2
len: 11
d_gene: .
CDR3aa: ASSLGTAYGYT

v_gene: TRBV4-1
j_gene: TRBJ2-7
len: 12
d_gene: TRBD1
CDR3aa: ASSLTGGSYEQY

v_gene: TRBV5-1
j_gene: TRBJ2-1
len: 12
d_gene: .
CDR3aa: ASSLDTAAGEQF

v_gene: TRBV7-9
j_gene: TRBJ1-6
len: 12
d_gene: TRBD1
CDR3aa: ASSLEQGYSPLH

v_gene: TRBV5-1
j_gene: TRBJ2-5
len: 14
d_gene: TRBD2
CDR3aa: ASGSGTSGVQETQY

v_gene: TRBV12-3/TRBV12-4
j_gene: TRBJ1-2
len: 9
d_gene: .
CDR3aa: ASSTTYGYT

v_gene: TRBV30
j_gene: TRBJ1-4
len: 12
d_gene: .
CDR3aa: AWSFRGVGEKLF

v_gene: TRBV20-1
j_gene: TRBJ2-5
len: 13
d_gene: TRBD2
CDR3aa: SASRPSGDQETQY

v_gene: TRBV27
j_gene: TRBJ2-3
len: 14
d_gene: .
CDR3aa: ASSPKRRASTDTQY

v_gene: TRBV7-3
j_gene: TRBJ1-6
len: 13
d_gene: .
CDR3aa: ASSLRGDYNSPLH